The present entry profiles one T cell receptor (beta chain) with its context. The antigen is unknown. Trimming removed 0 bases at V and 4 bases at J, with 5 bases between. This CDR3 comprises 12 residues. Germline V gene lookup returns CDR1 SGHKS and CDR2 YYEKEE (reference sequence). The source of the sample is a study of metastatic and nonmetastatic thyroid tumors. Study at large: Across blood and tumor or nodule tissue, repertoires from malignant and benign thyroid patients were compared with one another.

Treatment of any kind had been given to no patient before thyroid surgery. Whole-study results and caveats: Reportedly, malignant thyroid tumors had significantly higher TCR beta diversity than benign nodules, in blood and tumor.

TCRdb reanalyzed the PCR reads via MiXCR. The sample consists of 15,000 to 20,000 clones, 25% of them appearing once. Source material: adjacent normal tissue. This TCR was recovered from a female donor with papillary thyroid cancer or a benign thyroid nodule (not recorded which). Some clones in this sample may be carry-over from other donors' samples. V gene TRBV5-5 combines with J gene TRBJ2-7; D gene ambiguous. Here the CDR3 DNA reads TGTGCCAGCAGCTTGGGGCAGTACGAGCAGTACTTC. It codes for CASSLGQYEQYF.